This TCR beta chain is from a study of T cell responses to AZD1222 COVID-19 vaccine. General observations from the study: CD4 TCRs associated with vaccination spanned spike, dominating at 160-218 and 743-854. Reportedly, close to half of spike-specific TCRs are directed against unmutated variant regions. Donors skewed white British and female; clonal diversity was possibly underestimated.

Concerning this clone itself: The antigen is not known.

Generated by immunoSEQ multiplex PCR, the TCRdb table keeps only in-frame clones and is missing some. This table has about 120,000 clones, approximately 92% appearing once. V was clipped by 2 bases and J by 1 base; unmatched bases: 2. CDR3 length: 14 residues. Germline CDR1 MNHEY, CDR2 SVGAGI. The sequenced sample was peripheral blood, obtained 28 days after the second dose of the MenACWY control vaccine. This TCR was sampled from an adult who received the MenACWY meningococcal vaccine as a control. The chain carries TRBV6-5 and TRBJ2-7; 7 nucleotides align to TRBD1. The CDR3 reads CASSYGDRSYEQYF. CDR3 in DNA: TGTGCCAGCAGTTACGGGGACAGATCCTACGAGCAGTACTTC.